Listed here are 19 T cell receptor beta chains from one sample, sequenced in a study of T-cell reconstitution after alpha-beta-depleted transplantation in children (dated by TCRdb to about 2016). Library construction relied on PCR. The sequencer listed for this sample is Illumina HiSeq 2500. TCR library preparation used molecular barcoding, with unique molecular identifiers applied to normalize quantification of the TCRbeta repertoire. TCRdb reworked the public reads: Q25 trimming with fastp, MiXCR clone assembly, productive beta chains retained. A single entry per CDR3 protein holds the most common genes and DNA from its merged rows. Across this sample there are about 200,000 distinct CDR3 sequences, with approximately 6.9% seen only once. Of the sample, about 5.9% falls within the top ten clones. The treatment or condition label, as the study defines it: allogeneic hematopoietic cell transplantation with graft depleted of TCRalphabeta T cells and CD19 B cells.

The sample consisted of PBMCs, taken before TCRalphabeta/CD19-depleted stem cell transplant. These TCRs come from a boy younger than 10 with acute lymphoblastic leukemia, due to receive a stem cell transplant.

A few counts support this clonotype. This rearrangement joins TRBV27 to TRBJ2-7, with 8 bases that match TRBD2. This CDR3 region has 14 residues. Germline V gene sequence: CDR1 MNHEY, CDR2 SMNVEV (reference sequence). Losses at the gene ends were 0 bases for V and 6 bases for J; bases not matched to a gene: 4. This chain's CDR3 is CASSLSRTSSEQYF. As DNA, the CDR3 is TGTGCCAGCAGTTTATCCAGGACTAGCTCCGAGCAGTACTTC.

The CDR3 DNA reads TGCGCCAGCAGCCGAGGGAGGGAGGGCCATAATGAGCAGTTCTTC. Protein product: CASSRGREGHNEQFF. The chain couples TRBV4-3 to TRBJ2-1; TRBD2 agrees at 7 bases. V gave up 4 bases and J gave up 7 bases; unmatched junction bases: 10. Germline assignment: CDR1 LGHNA and CDR2 YSLEER. There are 15 residues in the CDR3.

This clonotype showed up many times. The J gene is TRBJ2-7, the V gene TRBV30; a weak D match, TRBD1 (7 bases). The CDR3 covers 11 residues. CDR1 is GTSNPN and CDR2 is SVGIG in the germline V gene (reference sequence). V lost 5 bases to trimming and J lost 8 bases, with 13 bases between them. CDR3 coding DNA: TGTGCCTGGGCGGGACAGCGACAGCAGTACTTC. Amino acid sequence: CAWAGQRQQYF.

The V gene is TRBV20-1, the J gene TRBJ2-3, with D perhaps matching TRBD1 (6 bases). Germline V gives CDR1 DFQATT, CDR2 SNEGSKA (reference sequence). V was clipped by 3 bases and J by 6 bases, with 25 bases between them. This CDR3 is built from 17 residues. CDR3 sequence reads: CSAREPGQAASEDTQYF. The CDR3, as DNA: TGCAGTGCTAGGGAACCGGGACAAGCGGCGTCCGAGGATACGCAGTATTTT.

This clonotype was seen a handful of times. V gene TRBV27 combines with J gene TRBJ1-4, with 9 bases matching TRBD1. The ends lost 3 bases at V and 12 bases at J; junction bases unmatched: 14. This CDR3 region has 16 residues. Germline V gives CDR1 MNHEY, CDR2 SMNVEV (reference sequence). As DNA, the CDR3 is TGTGCCAGCAGTTTGCGAACCCCGGGACAGGGATCTGAACTGTTTTTT. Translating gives CASSLRTPGQGSELFF.

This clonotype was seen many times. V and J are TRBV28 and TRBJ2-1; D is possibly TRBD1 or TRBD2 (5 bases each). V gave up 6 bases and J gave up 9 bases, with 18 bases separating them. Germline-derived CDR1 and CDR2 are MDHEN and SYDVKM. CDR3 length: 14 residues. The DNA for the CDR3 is TGTGCCAGCAGGAGGGACGGGGCCTTCAGTGAGCAGTTCTTC. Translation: CASRRDGAFSEQFF.

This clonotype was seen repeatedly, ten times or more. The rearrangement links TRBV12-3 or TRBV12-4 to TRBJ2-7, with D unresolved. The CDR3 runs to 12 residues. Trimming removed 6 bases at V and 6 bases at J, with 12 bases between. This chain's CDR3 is CASRIYPFEQYF. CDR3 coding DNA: TGTGCCAGCAGAATCTACCCATTCGAGCAGTACTTC.

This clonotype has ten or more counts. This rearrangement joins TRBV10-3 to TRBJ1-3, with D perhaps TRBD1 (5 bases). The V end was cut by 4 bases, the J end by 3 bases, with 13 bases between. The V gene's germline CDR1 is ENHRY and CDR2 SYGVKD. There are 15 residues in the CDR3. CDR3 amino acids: CAISGGQQDGNTIYF. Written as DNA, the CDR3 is TGTGCCATCAGTGGGGGCCAACAGGATGGAAACACCATATATTTT.

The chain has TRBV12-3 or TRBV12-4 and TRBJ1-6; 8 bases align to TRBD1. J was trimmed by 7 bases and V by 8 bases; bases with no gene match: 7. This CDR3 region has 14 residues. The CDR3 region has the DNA TGTGCCAGCCATGGACAGGGCCCCAATTCACCCCTCCACTTT. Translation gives CASHGQGPNSPLHF.

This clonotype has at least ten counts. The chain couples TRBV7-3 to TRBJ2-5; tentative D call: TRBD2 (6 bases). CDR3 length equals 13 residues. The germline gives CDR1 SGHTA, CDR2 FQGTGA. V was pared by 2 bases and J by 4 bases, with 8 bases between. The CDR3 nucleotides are TGTGCCAGCAGCTTATGGGGAGGAGAGACCCAGTACTTC. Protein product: CASSLWGGETQYF.

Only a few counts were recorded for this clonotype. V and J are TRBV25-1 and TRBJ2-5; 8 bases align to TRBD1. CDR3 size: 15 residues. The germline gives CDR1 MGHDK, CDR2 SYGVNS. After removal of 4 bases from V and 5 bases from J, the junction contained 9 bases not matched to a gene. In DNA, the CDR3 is TGTGCCAGCAGTGGCCCCTCAGGGGGCGGCGAGACCCAGTACTTC. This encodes CASSGPSGGGETQYF.

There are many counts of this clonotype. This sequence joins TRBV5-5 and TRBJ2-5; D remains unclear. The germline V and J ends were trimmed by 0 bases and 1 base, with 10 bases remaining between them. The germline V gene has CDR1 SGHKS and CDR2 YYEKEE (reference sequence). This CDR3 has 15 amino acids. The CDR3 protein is CASSLAAGLQETQYF. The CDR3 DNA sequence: TGTGCCAGCAGCTTGGCGGCTGGCCTCCAAGAGACCCAGTACTTC.

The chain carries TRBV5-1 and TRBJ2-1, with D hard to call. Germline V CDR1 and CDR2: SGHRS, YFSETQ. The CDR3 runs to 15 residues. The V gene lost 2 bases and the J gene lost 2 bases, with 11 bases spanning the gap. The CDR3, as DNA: TGCGCCAGCAGCTTCTATAGTGGTCCCTACAATGAGCAGTTCTTC. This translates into CASSFYSGPYNEQFF.

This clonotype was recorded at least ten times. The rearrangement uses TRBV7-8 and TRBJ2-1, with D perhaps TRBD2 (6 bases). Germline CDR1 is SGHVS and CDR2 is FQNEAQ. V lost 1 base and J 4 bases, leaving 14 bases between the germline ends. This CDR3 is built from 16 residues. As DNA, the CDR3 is TGTGCCAGCAGCTTAGTGGCTAGCGTATTGTACAATGAGCAGTTCTTC. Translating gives CASSLVASVLYNEQFF.

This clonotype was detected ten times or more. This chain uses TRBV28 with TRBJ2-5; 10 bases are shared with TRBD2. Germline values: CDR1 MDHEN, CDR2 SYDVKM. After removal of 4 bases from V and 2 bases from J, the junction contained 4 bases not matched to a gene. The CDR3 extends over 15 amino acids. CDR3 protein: CASSSAGGWQETQYF. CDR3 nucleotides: TGTGCCAGCAGTTCAGCGGGGGGGTGGCAAGAGACCCAGTACTTC. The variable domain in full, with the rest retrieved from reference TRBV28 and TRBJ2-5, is DVKVTQSSRYLVKRTGEKVFLECVQDMDHENMFWYRQDPGLGLRLIYFSYDVKMKEKGDIPEGYSVSREKKERFSLILESASTNQTSMYLCASSSAGGWQETQYFGPGTRLLVL.

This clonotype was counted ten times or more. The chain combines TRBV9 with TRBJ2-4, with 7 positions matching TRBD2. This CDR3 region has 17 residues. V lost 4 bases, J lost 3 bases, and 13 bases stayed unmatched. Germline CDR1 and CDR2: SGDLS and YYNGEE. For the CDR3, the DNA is TGTGCCAGCAGCTCCCGATCCGGGGGGTCGTTCAAAAACATTCAGTACTTC. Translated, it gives CASSSRSGGSFKNIQYF.

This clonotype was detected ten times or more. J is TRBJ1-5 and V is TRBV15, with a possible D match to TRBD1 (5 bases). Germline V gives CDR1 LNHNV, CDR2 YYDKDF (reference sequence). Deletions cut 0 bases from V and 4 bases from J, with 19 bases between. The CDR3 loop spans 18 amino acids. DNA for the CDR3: TGTGCCACCAGCAGAGATGGCAGGGCCGGCTCGATTAATCAGCCCCAGCATTTT. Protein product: CATSRDGRAGSINQPQHF.

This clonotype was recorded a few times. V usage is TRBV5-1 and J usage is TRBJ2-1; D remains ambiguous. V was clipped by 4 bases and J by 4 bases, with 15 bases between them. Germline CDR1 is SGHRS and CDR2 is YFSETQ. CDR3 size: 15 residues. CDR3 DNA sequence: TGCGCCAGCAGCACCGCACACCGGATATACAATGAGCAGTTCTTC. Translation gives CASSTAHRIYNEQFF.

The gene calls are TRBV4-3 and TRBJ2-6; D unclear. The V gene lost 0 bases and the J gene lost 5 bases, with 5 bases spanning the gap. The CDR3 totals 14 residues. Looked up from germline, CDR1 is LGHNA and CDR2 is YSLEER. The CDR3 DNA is TGCGCCAGCAGCCAAGATTCCCGGGCCAACGTCCTGACTTTC. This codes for CASSQDSRANVLTF.